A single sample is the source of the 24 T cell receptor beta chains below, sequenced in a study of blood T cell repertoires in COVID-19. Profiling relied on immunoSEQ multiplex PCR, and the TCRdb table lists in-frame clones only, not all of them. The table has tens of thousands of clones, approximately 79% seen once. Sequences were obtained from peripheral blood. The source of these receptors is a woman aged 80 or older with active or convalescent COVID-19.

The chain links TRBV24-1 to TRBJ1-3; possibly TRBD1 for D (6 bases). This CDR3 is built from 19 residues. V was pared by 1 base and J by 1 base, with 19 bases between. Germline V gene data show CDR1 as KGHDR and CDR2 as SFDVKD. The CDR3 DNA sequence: TGTGCCACCAGTGATTTAAGAAGCGAACAGGGATCATCTGGAAACACCATATATTTT. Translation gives CATSDLRSEQGSSGNTIYF.

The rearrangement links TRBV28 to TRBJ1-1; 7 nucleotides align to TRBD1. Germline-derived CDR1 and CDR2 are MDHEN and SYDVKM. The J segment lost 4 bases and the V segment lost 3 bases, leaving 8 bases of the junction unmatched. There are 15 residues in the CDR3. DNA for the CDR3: TGTGCCAGCAGTTTGGTCCAGGGGGTGGGCACTGAAGCTTTCTTT. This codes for CASSLVQGVGTEAFF.

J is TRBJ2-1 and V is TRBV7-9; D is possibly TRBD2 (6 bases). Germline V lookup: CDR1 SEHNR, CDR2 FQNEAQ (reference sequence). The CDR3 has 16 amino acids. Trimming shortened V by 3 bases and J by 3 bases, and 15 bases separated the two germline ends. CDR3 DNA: TGTGCCAGCAGCTTGTTAGCGGTAGAGAACTACAATGAGCAGTTCTTC. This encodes CASSLLAVENYNEQFF.

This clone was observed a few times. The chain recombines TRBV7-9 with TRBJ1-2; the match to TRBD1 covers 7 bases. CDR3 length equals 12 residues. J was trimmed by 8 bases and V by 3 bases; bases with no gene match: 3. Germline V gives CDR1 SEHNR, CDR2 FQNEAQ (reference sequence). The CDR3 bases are TGTGCCAGCAGCTTTGACAGGGAAGGCTACACCTTC. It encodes CASSFDREGYTF.

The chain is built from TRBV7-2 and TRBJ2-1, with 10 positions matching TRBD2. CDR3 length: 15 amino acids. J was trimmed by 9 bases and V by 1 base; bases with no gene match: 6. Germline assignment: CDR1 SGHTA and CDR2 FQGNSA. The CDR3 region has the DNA TGTGCCAGCAGCTTAGATGGTCTAGCGGGAGTTGAGCAGTTCTTC. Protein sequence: CASSLDGLAGVEQFF.

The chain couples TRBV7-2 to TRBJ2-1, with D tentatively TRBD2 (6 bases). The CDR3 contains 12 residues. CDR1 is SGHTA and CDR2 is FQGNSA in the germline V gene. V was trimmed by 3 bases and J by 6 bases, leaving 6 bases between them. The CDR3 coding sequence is TGTGCCAGCAGCTTTAGCGGCAATGAGCAGTTCTTC. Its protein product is CASSFSGNEQFF. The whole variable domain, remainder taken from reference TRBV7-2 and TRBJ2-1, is GAGVSQSPSNKVTEKGKDVELRCDPISGHTALYWYRQSLGQGLEFLIYFQGNSAPDKSGLPSDRFSAERTGGSVSTLTIQRTQQEDSAVYLCASSFSGNEQFFGPGTRLTVL.

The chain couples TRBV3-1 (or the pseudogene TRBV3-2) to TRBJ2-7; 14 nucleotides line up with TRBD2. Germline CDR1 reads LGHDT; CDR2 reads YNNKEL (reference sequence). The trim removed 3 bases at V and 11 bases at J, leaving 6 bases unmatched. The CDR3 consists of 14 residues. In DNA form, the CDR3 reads TGTGCCAGCAGCCAGTCGGGACTAGCGGGAGTAAAGTACTTC. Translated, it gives CASSQSGLAGVKYF.

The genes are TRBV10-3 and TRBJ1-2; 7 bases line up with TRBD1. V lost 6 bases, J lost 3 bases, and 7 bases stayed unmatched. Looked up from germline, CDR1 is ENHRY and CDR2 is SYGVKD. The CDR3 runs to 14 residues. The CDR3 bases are TGTGCCATCAGGACCGGGACAGCCTACTATGGCTACACCTTC. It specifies CAIRTGTAYYGYTF.

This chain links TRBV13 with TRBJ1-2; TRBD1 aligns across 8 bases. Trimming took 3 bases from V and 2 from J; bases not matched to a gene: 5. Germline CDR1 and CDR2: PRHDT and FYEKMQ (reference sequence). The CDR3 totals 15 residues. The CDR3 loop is CASSFLDRENYGYTF. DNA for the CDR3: TGTGCCAGCAGCTTCCTGGACAGGGAGAACTATGGCTACACCTTC.

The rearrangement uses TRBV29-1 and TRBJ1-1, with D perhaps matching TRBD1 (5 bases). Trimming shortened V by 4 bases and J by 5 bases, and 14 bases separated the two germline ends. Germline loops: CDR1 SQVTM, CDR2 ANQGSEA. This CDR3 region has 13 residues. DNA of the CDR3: TGCAGCGTTGGCAAGGGGCGGGGGACTGAAGCTTTCTTT. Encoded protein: CSVGKGRGTEAFF.

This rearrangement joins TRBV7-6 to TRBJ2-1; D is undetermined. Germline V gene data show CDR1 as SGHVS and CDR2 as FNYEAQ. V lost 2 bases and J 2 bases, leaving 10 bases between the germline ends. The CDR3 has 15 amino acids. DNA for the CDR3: TGTGCCAGCAGCTTAACTACCGGAGCCTACAATGAGCAGTTCTTC. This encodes CASSLTTGAYNEQFF.

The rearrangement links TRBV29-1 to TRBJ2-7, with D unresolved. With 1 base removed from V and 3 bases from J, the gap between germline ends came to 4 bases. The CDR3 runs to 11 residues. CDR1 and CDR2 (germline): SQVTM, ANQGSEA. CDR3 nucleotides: TGCAGCGTTGAAGTTCTCTACGAGCAGTACTTC. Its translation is CSVEVLYEQYF.

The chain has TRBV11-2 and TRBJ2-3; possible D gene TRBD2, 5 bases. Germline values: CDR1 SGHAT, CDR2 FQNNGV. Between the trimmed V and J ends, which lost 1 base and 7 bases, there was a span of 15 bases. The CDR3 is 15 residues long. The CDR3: CASSLASSSGYTQYF. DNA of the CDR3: TGTGCCAGCAGCTTAGCATCATCCAGCGGCTATACGCAGTATTTT.

Written as DNA, the CDR3 is TGTGCCAGCAGCCTTAGGGGATCACCCCTCCACTTT. Encoded protein: CASSLRGSPLHF. The rearrangement links TRBV6-5 to TRBJ1-6; perhaps TRBD1 as D (5 bases). In germline, CDR1 is MNHEY, CDR2 SVGAGI. The CDR3 contains 12 residues. Trimming pared 6 bases from V and 10 bases from J, leaving 10 bases between.

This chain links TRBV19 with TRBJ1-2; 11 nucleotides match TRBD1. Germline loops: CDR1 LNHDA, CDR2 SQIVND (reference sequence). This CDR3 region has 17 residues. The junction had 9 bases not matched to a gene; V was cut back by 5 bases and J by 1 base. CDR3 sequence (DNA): TGTGCCAGTAGTGCTGGGGACAGGGGGGGGATTAACTATGGCTACACCTTC. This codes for CASSAGDRGGINYGYTF.

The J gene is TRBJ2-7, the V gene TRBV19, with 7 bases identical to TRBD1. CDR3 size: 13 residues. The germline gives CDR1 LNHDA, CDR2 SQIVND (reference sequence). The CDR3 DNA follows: TGTTTCTCTGGGGACAGTAATTCCTACGAGCAGTACTTC. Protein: CFSGDSNSYEQYF.

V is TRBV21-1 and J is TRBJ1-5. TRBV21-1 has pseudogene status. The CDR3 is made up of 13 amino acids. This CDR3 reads CASRRAVNQPQHF. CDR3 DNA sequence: TGTGCCAGCAGGAGGGCCGTCAATCAGCCCCAGCATTTT.

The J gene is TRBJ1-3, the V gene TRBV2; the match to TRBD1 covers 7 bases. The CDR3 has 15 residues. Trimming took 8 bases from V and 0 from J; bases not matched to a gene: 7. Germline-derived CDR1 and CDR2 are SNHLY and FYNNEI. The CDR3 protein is CASGETGASGNTIYF. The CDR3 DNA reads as TGTGCCAGCGGGGAAACAGGGGCCTCTGGAAACACCATATATTTT.

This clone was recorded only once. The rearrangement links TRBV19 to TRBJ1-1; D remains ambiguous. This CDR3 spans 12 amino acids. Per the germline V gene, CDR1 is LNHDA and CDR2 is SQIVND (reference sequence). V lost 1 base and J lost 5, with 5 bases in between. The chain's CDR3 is CASSIGETEAFF. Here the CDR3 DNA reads TGTGCCAGTAGTATAGGAGAGACTGAAGCTTTCTTT.

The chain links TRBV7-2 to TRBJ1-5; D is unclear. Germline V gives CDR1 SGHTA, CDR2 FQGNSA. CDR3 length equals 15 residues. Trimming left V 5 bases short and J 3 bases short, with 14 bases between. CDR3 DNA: TGTGCCAGCAGCCAGGACTTTGCTCCCAATCAGCCCCAGCATTTT. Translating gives CASSQDFAPNQPQHF.

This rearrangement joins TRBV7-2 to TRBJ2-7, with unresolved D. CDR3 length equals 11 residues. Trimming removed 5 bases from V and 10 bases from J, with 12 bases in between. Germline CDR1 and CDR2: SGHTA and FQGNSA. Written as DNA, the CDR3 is TGTGCCAGCAGCACCATACGCCTACAGTACTTC. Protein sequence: CASSTIRLQYF.

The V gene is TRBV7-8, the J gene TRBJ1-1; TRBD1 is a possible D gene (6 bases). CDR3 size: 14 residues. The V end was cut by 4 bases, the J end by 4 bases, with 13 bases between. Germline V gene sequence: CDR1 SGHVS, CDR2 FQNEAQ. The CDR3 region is CASSYHRDGTEAFF. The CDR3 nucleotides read TGTGCCAGCAGCTATCACAGGGACGGCACTGAAGCTTTCTTT.

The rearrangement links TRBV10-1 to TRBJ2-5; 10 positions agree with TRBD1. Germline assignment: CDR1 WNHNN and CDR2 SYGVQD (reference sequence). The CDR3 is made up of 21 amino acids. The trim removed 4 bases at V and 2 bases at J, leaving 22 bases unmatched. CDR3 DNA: TGCGCCAGCAGTGCACGGGACAGGGGACACCCCGGGACTAGTCCGCAAGAGACCCAGTACTTC. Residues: CASSARDRGHPGTSPQETQYF.

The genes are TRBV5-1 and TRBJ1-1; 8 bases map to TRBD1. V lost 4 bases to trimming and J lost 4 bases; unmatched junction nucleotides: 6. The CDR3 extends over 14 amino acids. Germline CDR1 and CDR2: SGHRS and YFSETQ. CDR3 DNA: TGCGCCAGCAGCCCAGGGGGCAAGGCCACTGAAGCTTTCTTT. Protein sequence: CASSPGGKATEAFF.